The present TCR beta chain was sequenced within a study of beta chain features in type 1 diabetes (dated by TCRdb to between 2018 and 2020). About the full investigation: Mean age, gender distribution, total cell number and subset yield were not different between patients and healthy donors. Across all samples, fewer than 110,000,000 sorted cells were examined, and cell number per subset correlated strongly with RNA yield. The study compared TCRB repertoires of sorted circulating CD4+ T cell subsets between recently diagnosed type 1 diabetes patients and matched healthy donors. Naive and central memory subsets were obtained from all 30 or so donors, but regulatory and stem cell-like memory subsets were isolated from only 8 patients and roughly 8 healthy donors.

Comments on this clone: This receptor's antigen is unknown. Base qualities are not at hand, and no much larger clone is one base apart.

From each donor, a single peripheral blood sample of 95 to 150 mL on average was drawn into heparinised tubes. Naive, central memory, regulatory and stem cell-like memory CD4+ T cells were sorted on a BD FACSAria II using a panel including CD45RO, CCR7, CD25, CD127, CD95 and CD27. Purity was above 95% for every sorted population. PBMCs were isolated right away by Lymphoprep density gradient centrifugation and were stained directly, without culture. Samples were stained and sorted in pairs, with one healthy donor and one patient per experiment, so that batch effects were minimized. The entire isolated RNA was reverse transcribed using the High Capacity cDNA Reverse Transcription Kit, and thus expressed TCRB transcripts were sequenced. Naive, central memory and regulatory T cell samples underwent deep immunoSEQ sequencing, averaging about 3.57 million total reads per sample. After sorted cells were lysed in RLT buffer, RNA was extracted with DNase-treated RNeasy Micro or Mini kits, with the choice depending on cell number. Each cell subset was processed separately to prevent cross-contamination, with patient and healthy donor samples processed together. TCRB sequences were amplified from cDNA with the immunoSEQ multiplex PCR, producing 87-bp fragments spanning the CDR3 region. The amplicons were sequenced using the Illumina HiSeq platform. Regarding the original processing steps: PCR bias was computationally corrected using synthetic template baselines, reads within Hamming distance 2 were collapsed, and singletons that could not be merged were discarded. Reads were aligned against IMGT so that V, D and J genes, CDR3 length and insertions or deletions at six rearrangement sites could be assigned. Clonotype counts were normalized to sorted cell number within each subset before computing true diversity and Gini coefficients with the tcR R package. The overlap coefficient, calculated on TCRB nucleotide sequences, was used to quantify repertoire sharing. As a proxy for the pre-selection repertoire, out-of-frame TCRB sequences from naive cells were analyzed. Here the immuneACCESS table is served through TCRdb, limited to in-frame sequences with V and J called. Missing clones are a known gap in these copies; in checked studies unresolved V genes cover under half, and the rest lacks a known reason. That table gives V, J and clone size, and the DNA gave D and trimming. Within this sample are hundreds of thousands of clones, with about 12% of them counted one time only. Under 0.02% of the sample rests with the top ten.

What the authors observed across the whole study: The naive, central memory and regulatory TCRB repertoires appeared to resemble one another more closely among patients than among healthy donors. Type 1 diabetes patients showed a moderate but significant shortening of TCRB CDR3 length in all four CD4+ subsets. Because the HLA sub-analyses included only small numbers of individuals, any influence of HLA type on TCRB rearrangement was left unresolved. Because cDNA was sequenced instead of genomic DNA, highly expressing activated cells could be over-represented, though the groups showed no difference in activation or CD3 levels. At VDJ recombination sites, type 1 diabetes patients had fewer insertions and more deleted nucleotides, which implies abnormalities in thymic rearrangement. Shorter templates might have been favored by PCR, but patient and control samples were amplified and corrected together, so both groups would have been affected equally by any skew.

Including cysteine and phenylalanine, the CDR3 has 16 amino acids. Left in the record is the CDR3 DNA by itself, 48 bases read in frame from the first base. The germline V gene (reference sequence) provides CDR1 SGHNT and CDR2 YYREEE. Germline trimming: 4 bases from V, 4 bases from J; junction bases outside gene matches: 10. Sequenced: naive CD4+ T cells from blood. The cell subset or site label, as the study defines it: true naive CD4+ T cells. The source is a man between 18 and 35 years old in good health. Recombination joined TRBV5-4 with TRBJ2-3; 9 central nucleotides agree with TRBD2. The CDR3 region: CASSPGLAWFADTQYF. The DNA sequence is TGTGCCAGCAGCCCGGGACTAGCTTGGTTCGCAGATACGCAGTATTTT.